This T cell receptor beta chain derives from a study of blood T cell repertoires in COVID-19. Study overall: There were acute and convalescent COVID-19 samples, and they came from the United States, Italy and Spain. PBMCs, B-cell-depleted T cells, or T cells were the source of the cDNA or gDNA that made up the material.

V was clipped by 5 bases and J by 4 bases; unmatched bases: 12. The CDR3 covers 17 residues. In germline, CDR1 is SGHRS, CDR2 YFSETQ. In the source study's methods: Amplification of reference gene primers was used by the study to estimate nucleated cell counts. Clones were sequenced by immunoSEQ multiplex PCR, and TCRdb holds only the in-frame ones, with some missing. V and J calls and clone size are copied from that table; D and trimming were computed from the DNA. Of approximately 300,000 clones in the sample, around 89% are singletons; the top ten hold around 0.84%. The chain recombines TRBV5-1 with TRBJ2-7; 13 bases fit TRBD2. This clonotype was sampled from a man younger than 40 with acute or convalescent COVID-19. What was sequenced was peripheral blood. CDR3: CASRNGLAGEYTYEQYF. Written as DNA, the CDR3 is TGCGCCAGCAGAAACGGACTAGCGGGAGAATATACGTACGAGCAGTACTTC.